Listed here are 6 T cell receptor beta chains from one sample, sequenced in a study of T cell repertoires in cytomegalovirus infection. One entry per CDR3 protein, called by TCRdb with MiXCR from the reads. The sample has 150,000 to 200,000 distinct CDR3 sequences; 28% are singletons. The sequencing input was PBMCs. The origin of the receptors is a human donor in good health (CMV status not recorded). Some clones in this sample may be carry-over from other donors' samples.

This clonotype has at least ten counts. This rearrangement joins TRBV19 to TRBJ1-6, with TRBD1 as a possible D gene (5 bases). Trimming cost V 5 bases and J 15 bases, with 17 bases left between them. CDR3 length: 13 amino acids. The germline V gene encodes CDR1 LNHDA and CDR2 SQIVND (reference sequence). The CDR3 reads CASSRSIQELLHF. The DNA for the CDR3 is TGTGCCAGTAGTCGGTCTATACAGGAGCTCCTCCACTTT.

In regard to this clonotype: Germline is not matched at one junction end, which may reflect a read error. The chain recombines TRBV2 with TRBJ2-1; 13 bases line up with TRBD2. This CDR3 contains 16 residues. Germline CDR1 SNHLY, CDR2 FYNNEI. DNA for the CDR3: TGCGCCAGCAGTGAAGCGGTGGGACTAGCGGGGTCTGAGCAGTTCTTC. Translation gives CASSEAVGLAGSEQFF.

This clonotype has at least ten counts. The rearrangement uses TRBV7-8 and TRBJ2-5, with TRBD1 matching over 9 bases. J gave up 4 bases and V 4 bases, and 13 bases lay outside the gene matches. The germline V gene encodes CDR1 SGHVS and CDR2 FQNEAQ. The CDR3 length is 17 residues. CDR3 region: CASSSLLQGASGETQYF. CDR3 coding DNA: TGTGCCAGCAGCTCCCTCCTACAGGGGGCCTCGGGAGAGACCCAGTACTTC.

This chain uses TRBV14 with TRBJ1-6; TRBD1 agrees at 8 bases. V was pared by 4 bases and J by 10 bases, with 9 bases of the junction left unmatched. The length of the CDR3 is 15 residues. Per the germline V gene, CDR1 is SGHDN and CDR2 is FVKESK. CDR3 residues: CASSPDRGGRSPLHF. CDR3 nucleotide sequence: TGTGCCAGCAGCCCAGACAGGGGTGGAAGGTCACCCCTCCACTTT.

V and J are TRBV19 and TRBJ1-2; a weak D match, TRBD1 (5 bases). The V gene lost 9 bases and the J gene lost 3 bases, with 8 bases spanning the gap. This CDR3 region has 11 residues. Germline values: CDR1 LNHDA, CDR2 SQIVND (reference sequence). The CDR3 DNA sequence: TGTGCCAGCAAACAGGACTATGGCTACACCTTC. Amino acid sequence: CASKQDYGYTF.

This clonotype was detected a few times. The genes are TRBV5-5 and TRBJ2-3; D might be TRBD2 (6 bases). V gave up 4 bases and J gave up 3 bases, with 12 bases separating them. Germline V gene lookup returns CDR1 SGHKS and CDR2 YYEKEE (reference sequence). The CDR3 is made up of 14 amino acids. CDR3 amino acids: CASSRDSSTDTQYF. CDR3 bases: TGTGCCAGCAGCCGGGACTCTTCTACAGATACGCAGTATTTT.